This T cell receptor (beta chain) was identified in a study of blood T cell repertoires in COVID-19. Clones were sequenced by immunoSEQ multiplex PCR, and TCRdb holds only the in-frame ones, with some missing. Of approximately 300,000 clones listed, roughly 84% are singletons. Germline assignment: CDR1 SGHTA and CDR2 FQGTGA. V lost 6 bases and J lost 5, with 11 bases in between. This CDR3 spans 13 amino acids. The V and J genes are TRBV7-3 and TRBJ2-1; D remains ambiguous. The sequencing sample was made of peripheral blood. This sequence originates from a person aged 65-85 years with COVID-19, enrolled during active disease. CDR3 in amino acids: CASSFPGNNEQFF. The DNA for the CDR3 is TGTGCCAGCAGTTTTCCAGGCAACAATGAGCAGTTCTTC.